This T cell receptor (beta chain) was recorded in a study of blood T cell repertoires in COVID-19. This clone was found once. Under the authors' procedure: By means of reference gene primer amplification, nucleated cell counts were estimated. The data were produced by immunoSEQ multiplex PCR, yet TCRdb's version contains in-frame clones alone and is incomplete. V, J and clone size are those of that table, while D and trimming were read from the DNA. The sample carries tens of thousands of clones, approximately 88% recorded once. This TCR derives from a woman between 65 and 79 years old with acute or convalescent COVID-19. Sequenced material: peripheral blood.

The CDR3 DNA reads as TGTGCCATCAGTGAGTTTTGGACTAGCGTCTCCTACGAGCAGTACTTC. Protein: CAISEFWTSVSYEQYF. The rearrangement joins TRBV10-3 to TRBJ2-7, with TRBD2 matching 9 bases. CDR1 ENHRY and CDR2 SYGVKD come from the germline V gene. This CDR3 is 16 amino acids long. J gave up 0 bases and V 1 base, and 4 bases lay outside the gene matches.